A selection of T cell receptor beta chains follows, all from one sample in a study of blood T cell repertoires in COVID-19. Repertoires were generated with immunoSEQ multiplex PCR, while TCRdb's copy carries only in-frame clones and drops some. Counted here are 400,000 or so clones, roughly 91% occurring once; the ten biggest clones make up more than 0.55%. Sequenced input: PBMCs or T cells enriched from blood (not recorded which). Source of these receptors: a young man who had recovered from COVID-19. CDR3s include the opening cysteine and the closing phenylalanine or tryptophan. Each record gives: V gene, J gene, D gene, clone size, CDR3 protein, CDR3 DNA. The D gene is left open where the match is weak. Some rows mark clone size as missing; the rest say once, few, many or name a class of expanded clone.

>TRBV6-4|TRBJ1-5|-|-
CASGETINQPQHF
TGTGCCAGCGGTGAGACAATAAATCAGCCCCAGCATTTT
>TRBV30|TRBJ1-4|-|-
CAWSAGQTTNEKLFF
TGTGCCTGGAGTGCTGGACAGACAACTAATGAAAAACTGTTTTTT
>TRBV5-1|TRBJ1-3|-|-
CASSKTGTGGADGNTIYF
TGCGCCAGCAGCAAAACAGGCACGGGGGGCGCGGATGGAAACACCATATATTTT
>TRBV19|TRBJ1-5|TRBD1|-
CASSQGAGNQPQHF
TGTGCCAGTAGTCAGGGGGCAGGGAATCAGCCCCAGCATTTT
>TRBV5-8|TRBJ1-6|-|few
CASSTATHNSPLHF
TGTGCCAGCAGTACAGCCACTCATAATTCACCCCTCCACTTT
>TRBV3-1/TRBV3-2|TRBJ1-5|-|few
CASSQQGRAQHF
TGTGCCAGCAGCCAGCAGGGAAGGGCCCAGCATTTT
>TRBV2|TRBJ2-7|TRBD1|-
CVQQLRDRGYEQYF
TGTGTCCAGCAGTTAAGGGACAGGGGTTACGAGCAGTACTTC
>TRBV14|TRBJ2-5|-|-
CASSQAGSGTQYF
TGTGCCAGCAGCCAAGCAGGTAGTGGGACCCAGTACTTC
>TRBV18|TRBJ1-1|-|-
CASSEGRGYPEAFF
TGTGCCAGCTCAGAGGGCAGGGGATATCCTGAAGCTTTCTTT
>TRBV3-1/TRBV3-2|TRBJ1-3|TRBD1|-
CASSQDGGQGVSSGNTIYF
TGTGCCAGCAGCCAAGATGGCGGACAGGGTGTGTCATCTGGAAACACCATATATTTT